Below, one T cell receptor beta chain is given with its context. Its specificity is not known. The V segment lost 1 base and the J segment 6 bases; nucleotides outside the gene matches: 7. This CDR3 contains 15 residues. CDR1 and CDR2 (germline): LNHDA, SQIVND (reference sequence). PCR used 60 Vbeta primers and 13 Jbeta primers. Assay: immunoSEQ multiplex PCR; the TCRdb copy retains only in-frame clones and omits some. The sample has 130,000 or so clones; approximately 74% are singletons. The data belong to a study of cytomegalovirus exposure and HLA in healthy donors. Points from the study as a whole: Follow-up analysis later connected one missense variant in DCLRE1C with trimming of TCR beta V- and J-genes. Earlier results showed most TCR beta V segments being productive about 90% or about 30% of the time.

The clonotype originates from a male donor in good health and CMV-seronegative. The chain has TRBV19 and TRBJ2-7; TRBD1 aligns across 9 bases. The specimen was PBMCs. The CDR3 loop reads CASSIAQGALSEQYF. Here the CDR3 DNA reads TGTGCCAGTAGTATAGCACAGGGGGCCTTGAGCGAGCAGTACTTC.